This TCR beta chain was profiled in a study of human T cells and chemical hapten exposure. Study background: Patients, a majority of them female, were diagnosed with alopecia areata, totalis or universalis. Study observations and caveats: Counts of expanded TCRs (at PT1) showed a positive correlation with patch test score.

The V gene lost 0 bases and the J gene lost 9 bases, with 13 bases spanning the gap. This CDR3 region has 14 residues. Germline V CDR1 and CDR2: MNHEY, SVGEGT. In the study's own analysis: A per-sample median of about 100,000 TCRs was observed, with counts ranging from about 23,224 to 700,000. One entry per CDR3 protein results from TCRdb running MiXCR on the RACE reads. The V and J calls and clone size come from TCRdb's table, not from the authors' own analysis. This sample has roughly 250,000 distinct CDR3 sequences, with more than 6.5% found just once. The time point is: pre-sensitization, week 0. Indicated treatment: therapeutic diphenylcyclopropenone sensitization with weekly scalp DPC. In its sample, this clonotype was seen many times. Antigen: not known.

The genes are TRBV6-2 or TRBV6-3 and TRBJ2-3; D is possibly TRBD2 (5 bases). This clonotype was sampled from a woman in her 40s with alopecia areata. Some clones in this sample may be carry-over from other donors' samples. This specimen consisted of whole blood, obtained in connection with sensitization to the hapten diphenylcyclopropenone (DPC). CDR3 bases: TGTGCCAGCAGTTACTCAGCGGTGGGGTACACGCAGTATTTT. As protein: CASSYSAVGYTQYF.